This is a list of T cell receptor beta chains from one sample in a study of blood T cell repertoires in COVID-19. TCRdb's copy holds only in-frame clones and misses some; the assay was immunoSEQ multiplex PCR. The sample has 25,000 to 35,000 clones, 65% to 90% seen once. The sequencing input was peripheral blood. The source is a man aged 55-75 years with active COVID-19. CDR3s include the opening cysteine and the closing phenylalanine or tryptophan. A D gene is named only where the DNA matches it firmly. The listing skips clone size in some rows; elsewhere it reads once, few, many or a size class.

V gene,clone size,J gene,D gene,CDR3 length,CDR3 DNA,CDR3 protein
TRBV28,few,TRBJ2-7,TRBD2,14,TGTGCCAGCAGAAGCGGGAGGTCCTCCTACGAGCAGTACTTC,CASRSGRSSYEQYF
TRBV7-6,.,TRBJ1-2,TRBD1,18,TGTGCCAGCAGCTTAGAGGCAATGACAGGGGGCGAAGGATGGGGCTACACCTTC,CASSLEAMTGGEGWGYTF
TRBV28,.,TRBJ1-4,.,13,TGTGCCAGCAGTTTCGGAAGGGGAGAAAAACTGTTTTTT,CASSFGRGEKLFF
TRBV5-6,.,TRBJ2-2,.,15,TGTGCCAGCAGCCAGGGACTGGGTGGCACCGGGGAGCTGTTTTTT,CASSQGLGGTGELFF
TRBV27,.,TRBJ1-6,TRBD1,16,TGTGCCAGCCGGACATTGCAGGACAGGGCTAATTCACCCCTCCACTTT,CASRTLQDRANSPLHF
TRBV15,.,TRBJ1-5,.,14,TGTGCCACCAGCAGAGATGCGGGCAATCAGCCCCAGCATTTT,CATSRDAGNQPQHF
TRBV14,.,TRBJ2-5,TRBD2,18,TGTGCCAGCAGCCAAGAAAAAAAGATAGCGGGAGGACAAGAGACCCAGTACTTC,CASSQEKKIAGGQETQYF
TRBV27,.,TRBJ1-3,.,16,TGTGCCAGCAGTCCACGGGGGTCCCTCTCTGGAAACACCATATATTTT,CASSPRGSLSGNTIYF
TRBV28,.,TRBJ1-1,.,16,TGTGCCAGCAGTTTCCCAGGGCGGGGGATGAACACTGAAGCTTTCTTT,CASSFPGRGMNTEAFF
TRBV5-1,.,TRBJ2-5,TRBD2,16,TGCGCCAGCAGCCCGGGGACTAGCGGGAGTGGAGAGACCCAGTACTTC,CASSPGTSGSGETQYF
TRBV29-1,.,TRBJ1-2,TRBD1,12,TGCAGCGTTGAAGACGCAGGGGGCGGCTACACCTTC,CSVEDAGGGYTF
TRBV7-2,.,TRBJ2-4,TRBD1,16,TGTGCCAGCAGCTACGGCCCCAGGGGGCTTAGTAACATTCAGTACTTC,CASSYGPRGLSNIQYF
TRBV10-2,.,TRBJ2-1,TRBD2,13,TGCGCCAGCAGTCCCCCCGGGAGGAATGAGCAGTTCTTC,CASSPPGRNEQFF
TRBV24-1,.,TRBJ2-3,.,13,TGTGCCACCAGCCTCGTGGGCTATGATACGCAGTATTTT,CATSLVGYDTQYF
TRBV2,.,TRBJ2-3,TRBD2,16,TGTGCCAGCAGGGCGGGACTAGCTGATCTAACAGATACGCAGTATTTT,CASRAGLADLTDTQYF
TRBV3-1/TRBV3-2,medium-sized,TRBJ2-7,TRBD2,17,TGTGCCAGCAGCCAAAGGGGGTTTGCTAGCGGGAGGGGTGAGCAGTACTTC,CASSQRGFASGRGEQYF